This passage covers 9 T cell receptor beta chains from one sample sequenced in a study of T cell changes during pregnancy in multiple sclerosis. Profiled with immunoSEQ multiplex PCR; TCRdb holds only in-frame clones, not every one. The sample holds 100,000 or so clones, roughly nine tenths seen once. Sequencing was performed on peripheral blood, taken after pregnancy. Receptor source: a female donor with multiple sclerosis, enrolled in a pregnancy study.

CDR3 residues: CASSVMENSPLHF. The CDR3 coding sequence is TGTGCCAGTAGTGTCATGGAGAATTCACCCCTCCACTTT. The chain carries TRBV19 and TRBJ1-6; unclear D gene. The germline V gene encodes CDR1 LNHDA and CDR2 SQIVND (reference sequence). This CDR3 region has 13 residues. V gave up 5 bases and J gave up 7 bases, with 9 bases separating them. Based on the CDR3 plus reference TRBV19 and TRBJ1-6, the full variable domain is DGGITQSPKYLFRKEGQNVTLSCEQNLNHDAMYWYRQDPGQGLRLIYYSQIVNDFQKGDIAEGYSVSREKKESFPLTVTSAQKNPTAFYLCASSVMENSPLHFGNGTRLTVT.

The chain carries TRBV7-8 and TRBJ2-7, with 9 nucleotides matching TRBD1. Germline CDR1 and CDR2: SGHVS and FQNEAQ. This CDR3 region has 13 residues. V gave up 7 bases and J gave up 2 bases; unmatched junction bases: 3. For the CDR3, the DNA is TGTGCCAGCATCCGACAGGGGGCCTACGAGCAGTACTTC. Amino acids: CASIRQGAYEQYF.

The V gene is TRBV19, the J gene TRBJ2-5; TRBD1 agrees at 9 bases. The length of the CDR3 is 14 residues. V lost 7 bases, J lost 0 bases, and 3 bases stayed unmatched. CDR1 LNHDA and CDR2 SQIVND come from the germline V gene (reference sequence). CDR3 protein: CASTRDRDQETQYF. The CDR3 bases are TGTGCCAGTACCAGGGACAGGGACCAAGAGACCCAGTACTTC. Looking up the rest from reference TRBV19 and TRBJ2-5 gives the full variable domain: DGGITQSPKYLFRKEGQNVTLSCEQNLNHDAMYWYRQDPGQGLRLIYYSQIVNDFQKGDIAEGYSVSREKKESFPLTVTSAQKNPTAFYLCASTRDRDQETQYFGPGTRLLVL.

V usage is TRBV19 and J usage is TRBJ1-2; D call uncertain. CDR1 is LNHDA and CDR2 is SQIVND in the germline V gene (reference sequence). The CDR3 contains 13 residues. Trimming removed 8 bases at V and 0 bases at J, with 10 bases between. CDR3 nucleotides: TGTGCCAGTGTGTCTGAGACTAACTATGGCTACACCTTC. Translation: CASVSETNYGYTF.

The rearrangement links TRBV7-2 to TRBJ2-2; perhaps TRBD1 as D (5 bases). The germline V gene encodes CDR1 SGHTA and CDR2 FQGNSA. V lost 1 base and J lost 6, with 12 bases in between. The CDR3 sequence is 15 residues long. This CDR3 reads CASSLDRLGAGELFF. For the CDR3, the DNA is TGTGCCAGCAGCTTAGACAGGTTGGGCGCCGGGGAGCTGTTTTTT.

This chain uses TRBV6-1 with TRBJ1-1; D remains ambiguous. Trimming cost V 6 bases and J 2 bases, with 7 bases left between them. Germline V gene data show CDR1 as MNHNS and CDR2 as SASEGT. The CDR3 covers 12 residues. Written as DNA, the CDR3 is TGTGCCAGCAGACACATAAACACTGAAGCTTTCTTT. Protein product: CASRHINTEAFF.

This rearrangement joins TRBV14 to TRBJ2-7, with 11 positions matching TRBD1. The CDR3 totals 15 residues. Germline values: CDR1 SGHDN, CDR2 FVKESK. The trim removed 3 bases at V and 1 base at J, leaving 2 bases unmatched. This CDR3 reads CASSQDRGRSYEQYF. Here the CDR3 DNA reads TGTGCCAGCAGCCAGGACAGGGGGCGATCCTACGAGCAGTACTTC.

This clone was seen only once. The rearrangement links TRBV5-8 to TRBJ1-5, with 8 nucleotides matching TRBD1. V was pared by 4 bases and J by 0 bases, with 3 bases of the junction left unmatched. The CDR3 has 15 residues. Germline values: CDR1 SGHTS, CDR2 YDEGEE. The CDR3 nucleotides are TGTGCCAGCAGCGCCGGGACAGGTAGCAATCAGCCCCAGCATTTT. Protein product: CASSAGTGSNQPQHF.

V is TRBV5-1 and J is TRBJ1-3, with D possibly being TRBD1 (6 bases). Germline V CDR1 and CDR2: SGHRS, YFSETQ. Trimming removed 4 bases from V and 1 base from J, with 21 bases in between. The CDR3 consists of 18 residues. CDR3 sequence reads: CASSPGMGAGGSGNTIYF. CDR3 bases: TGCGCCAGCAGCCCTGGAATGGGGGCAGGTGGGTCTGGAAACACCATATATTTT.